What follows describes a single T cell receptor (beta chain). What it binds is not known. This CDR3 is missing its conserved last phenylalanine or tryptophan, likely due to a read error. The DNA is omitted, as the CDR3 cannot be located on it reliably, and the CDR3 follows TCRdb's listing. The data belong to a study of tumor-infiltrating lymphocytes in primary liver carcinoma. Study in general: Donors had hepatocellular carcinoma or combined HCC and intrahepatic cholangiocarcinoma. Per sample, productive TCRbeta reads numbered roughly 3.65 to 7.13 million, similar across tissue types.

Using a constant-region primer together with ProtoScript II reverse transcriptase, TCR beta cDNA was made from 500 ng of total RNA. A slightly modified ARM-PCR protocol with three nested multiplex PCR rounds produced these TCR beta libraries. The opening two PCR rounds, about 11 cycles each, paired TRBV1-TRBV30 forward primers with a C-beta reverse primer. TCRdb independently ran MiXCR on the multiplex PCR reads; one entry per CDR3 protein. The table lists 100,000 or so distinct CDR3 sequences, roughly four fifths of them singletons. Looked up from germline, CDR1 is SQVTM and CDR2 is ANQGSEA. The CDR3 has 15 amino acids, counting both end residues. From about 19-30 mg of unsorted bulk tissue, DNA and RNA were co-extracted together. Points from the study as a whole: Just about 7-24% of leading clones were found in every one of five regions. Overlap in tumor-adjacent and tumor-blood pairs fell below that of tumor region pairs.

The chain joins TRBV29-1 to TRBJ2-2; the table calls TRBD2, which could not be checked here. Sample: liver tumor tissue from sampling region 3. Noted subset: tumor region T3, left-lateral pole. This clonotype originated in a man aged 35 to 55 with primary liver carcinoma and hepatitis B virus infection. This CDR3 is CSVGTSAANTGELLY.